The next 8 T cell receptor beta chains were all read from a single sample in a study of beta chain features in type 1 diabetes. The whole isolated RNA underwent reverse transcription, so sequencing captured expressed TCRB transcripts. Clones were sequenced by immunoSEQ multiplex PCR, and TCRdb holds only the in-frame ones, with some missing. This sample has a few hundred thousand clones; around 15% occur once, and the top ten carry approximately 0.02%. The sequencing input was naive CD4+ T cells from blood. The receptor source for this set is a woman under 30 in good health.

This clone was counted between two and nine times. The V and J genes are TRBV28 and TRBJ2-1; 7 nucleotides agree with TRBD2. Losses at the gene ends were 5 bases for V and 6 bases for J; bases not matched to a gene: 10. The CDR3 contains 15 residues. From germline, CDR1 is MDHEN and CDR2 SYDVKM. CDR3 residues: CASSPSGGRTNEQFF. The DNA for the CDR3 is TGTGCCAGCAGTCCTTCAGGCGGGAGAACCAATGAGCAGTTCTTC.

CDR3 in amino acids: CASSIPGMIPNQPQHF. CDR3 nucleotides: TGTGCCAGTAGTATACCGGGGATGATCCCCAATCAGCCCCAGCATTTT. The chain recombines TRBV19 with TRBJ1-5, with D unclear. CDR1 is LNHDA, CDR2 SQIVND, per germline (reference sequence). The CDR3 has 16 amino acids. The germline V and J ends were trimmed by 2 bases and 3 bases, with 14 bases remaining between them. Drawing the rest from reference TRBV19 and TRBJ1-5, the complete variable domain is DGGITQSPKYLFRKEGQNVTLSCEQNLNHDAMYWYRQDPGQGLRLIYYSQIVNDFQKGDIAEGYSVSREKKESFPLTVTSAQKNPTAFYLCASSIPGMIPNQPQHFGDGTRLSIL.

The CDR3 DNA reads TGCGCCAGCAGCCAAGATCCGGGGAGTAATTTTGGACTTGAGCAGTTCTTC. It yields the protein CASSQDPGSNFGLEQFF. The chain combines TRBV4-1 with TRBJ2-1; TRBD2 might be the D (5 bases). Trimming left V 0 bases short and J 9 bases short, with 21 bases between. CDR3 size: 17 residues. Germline-derived CDR1 and CDR2 are MGHRA and YSYEKL.

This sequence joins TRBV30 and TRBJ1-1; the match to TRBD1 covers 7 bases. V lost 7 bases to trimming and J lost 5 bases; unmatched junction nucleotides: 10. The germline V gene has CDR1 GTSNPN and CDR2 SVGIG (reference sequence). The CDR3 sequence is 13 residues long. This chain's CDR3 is CAFKARGRTEAFF. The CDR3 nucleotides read TGTGCCTTTAAAGCGAGGGGGCGAACTGAAGCTTTCTTT.

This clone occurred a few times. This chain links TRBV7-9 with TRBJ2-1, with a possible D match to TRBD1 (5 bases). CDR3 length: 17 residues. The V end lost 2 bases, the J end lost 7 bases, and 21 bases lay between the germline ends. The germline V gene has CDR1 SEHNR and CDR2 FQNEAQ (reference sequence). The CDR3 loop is CASSLPRGREFVNEQFF. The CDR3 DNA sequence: TGTGCCAGCAGCTTACCAAGGGGAAGGGAATTTGTTAATGAGCAGTTCTTC.

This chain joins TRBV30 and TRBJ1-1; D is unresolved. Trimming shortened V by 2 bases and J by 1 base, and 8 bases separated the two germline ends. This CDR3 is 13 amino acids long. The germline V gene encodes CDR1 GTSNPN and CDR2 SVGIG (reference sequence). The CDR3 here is CAWSPPWNTEAFF. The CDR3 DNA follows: TGTGCCTGGAGTCCCCCCTGGAACACTGAAGCTTTCTTT.

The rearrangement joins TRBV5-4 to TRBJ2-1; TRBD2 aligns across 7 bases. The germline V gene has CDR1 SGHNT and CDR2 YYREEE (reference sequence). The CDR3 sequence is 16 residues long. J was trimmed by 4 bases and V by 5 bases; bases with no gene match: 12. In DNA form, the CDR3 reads TGTGCCAGCAGTTCCGGAGGGGCTAGCGGTTACAATGAGCAGTTCTTC. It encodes CASSSGGASGYNEQFF.

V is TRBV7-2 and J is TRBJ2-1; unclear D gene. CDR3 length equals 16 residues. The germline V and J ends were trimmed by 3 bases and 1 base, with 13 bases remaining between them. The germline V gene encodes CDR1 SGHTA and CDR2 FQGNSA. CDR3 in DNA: TGTGCCAGCAGCTTGAGGCCACCCCCTTCCTACAATGAGCAGTTCTTC. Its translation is CASSLRPPPSYNEQFF.